Sequencing of this TCR beta chain was carried out in a study of T cell changes during pregnancy in multiple sclerosis. Sequencing was performed with immunoSEQ multiplex PCR; in TCRdb, only in-frame clones are kept and a portion is missing. The sample holds 70,000 or so clones, 90% to 95% seen once. Germline V gives CDR1 SGHVS, CDR2 FNYEAQ. Unmatched junction bases numbered 1, after V lost 1 base and J lost 5 bases. This CDR3 region has 14 residues. Sequencing used CD4+ T cells from peripheral blood mononuclear cells, obtained before pregnancy. The clonotype comes from a female donor with multiple sclerosis, enrolled in a pregnancy study. This chain connects TRBV7-6 to TRBJ1-2, with TRBD1 matching 10 bases. The CDR3 protein is CASSLGDRGYGYTF. Written as DNA, the CDR3 is TGTGCCAGCAGCTTAGGGGACAGGGGTTATGGCTACACCTTC.